These 5 T cell receptor beta chains share one sample of origin, sequenced in a study of blood T cell repertoires in COVID-19 (dated by TCRdb to about 2020). Library preparation was by the immunoSEQ multiplex PCR assay. Not all clones reach the TCRdb copy of this immuneACCESS table, which keeps in-frame sequences only. Checked studies attribute under half of the gap to unresolved V genes and leave the rest unexplained. Here the sample has some 200,000 clones; 85% to 90% occur a single time. The top ten hold approximately 5.9% of the sample. The sequencing input was peripheral blood. These receptors were collected from a man at least 80 years old with acute or convalescent COVID-19.

This rearrangement joins TRBV3-1 (or the pseudogene TRBV3-2) to TRBJ2-7, with TRBD1 matching 10 bases. With V trimmed by 0 bases and J by 1 base, 3 bases remained unmatched. CDR1 LGHDT and CDR2 YNNKEL come from the germline V gene (reference sequence). The CDR3 runs to 16 residues. The CDR3 loop reads CASSQDRDRGSYEQYV. DNA for the CDR3: TGTGCCAGCAGCCAAGATAGGGACAGGGGTTCCTACGAGCAGTACGTC.

This clone has more than one count but fewer than ten. The CDR3 nucleotides are TGTGCCAGCAGTGACAGGGGGAACACCGGGGAGCTGTTTTTT. Translated: CASSDRGNTGELFF. The J gene is TRBJ2-2, the V gene TRBV6-2 or TRBV6-3; 8 bases agree with TRBD1. With V trimmed by 5 bases and J by 1 base, 0 bases remained unmatched. Germline-derived CDR1 and CDR2 are MNHEY and SVGEGT. This CDR3 comprises 14 residues.

V and J are TRBV6-5 and TRBJ2-1; tentatively, D is TRBD2 (5 bases). The germline gives CDR1 MNHEY, CDR2 SVGAGI. CDR3 length: 15 amino acids. Trimming removed 3 bases from V and 0 bases from J, with 9 bases in between. CDR3 coding DNA: TGTGCCAGCAGTTATGGGAGTAGCTCCTACAATGAGCAGTTCTTC. Encoded protein: CASSYGSSSYNEQFF.

In DNA, the CDR3 is TGTGCCAGCAGGGAAACAGGGGCGGCGAGTCAGCCCCAGCATTTT. Translated: CASRETGAASQPQHF. The chain links TRBV2 to TRBJ1-5; 7 positions agree with TRBD1. The CDR3 is made up of 15 amino acids. Germline-derived CDR1 and CDR2 are SNHLY and FYNNEI. After removal of 6 bases from V and 6 bases from J, the junction contained 11 bases not matched to a gene.

This clone showed up just once. This sequence joins TRBV7-2 and TRBJ2-5, with D possibly being TRBD1 (6 bases). Per the germline V gene, CDR1 is SGHTA and CDR2 is FQGNSA. The CDR3 contains 15 residues. The V and J ends lost 1 base and 5 bases respectively, with 14 bases between them. The CDR3 loop is CASSLDRVGKETQYF. CDR3 nucleotide sequence: TGTGCCAGCAGCTTAGACAGGGTAGGGAAGGAGACCCAGTACTTC.